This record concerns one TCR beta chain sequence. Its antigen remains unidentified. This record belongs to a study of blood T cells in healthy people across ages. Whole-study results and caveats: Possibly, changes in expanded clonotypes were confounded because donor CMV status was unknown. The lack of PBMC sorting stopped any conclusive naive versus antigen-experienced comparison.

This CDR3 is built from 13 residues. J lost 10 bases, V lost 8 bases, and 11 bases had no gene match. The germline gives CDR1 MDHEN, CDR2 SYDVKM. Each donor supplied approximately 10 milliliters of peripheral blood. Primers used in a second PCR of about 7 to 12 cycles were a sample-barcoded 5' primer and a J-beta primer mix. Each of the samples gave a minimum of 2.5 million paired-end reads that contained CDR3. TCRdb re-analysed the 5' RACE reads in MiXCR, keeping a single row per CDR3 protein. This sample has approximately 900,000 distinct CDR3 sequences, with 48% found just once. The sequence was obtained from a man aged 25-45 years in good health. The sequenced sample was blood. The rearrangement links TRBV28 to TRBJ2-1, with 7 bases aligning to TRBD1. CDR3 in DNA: TGTGCCAGCTACAGGGGAAGGAGTTACGAGCAGTTCTTC. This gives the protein CASYRGRSYEQFF.